This entry features one T cell receptor beta chain sequence. The data were obtained in a study of technical replicates of blood from a handful of donors. Here immunoSEQ multiplex PCR was the method, and the copy in TCRdb shows in-frame clones only, minus some. Among approximately 52,000 clones, more than 70% were seen once, and the ten largest hold less than 6.5%. The germline V gene has CDR1 GTSNPN and CDR2 SVGIG (reference sequence). V was clipped by 3 bases and J by 4 bases, with 12 bases between them. The CDR3 loop spans 13 amino acids. The origin of this receptor is a human donor in good health. Some clones in this sample may be carry-over from other donors' samples. Sequencing was performed on PBMCs. This chain links TRBV30 with TRBJ1-2; maybe TRBD1 (6 bases). The CDR3 loop is CAWRQGISYGYTF. The CDR3 coding sequence is TGTGCCTGGAGACAGGGAATAAGCTATGGCTACACCTTC.